One and the same sample provided the 8 T cell receptor beta chains below, sequenced in a study of T cells in Graves' hyperthyroidism and ophthalmopathy. Researchers amplified the TCR beta CDR3 regions from RNA transcripts. The HTBI set primed first-round TCR CDR3 RT-PCR. In TCRdb, the multiplex PCR reads were re-called with MiXCR into one record per CDR3 protein. The profile covers about 420,000 distinct CDR3 sequences, with 15% to 19% appearing a single time and approximately 7.5% taken by the ten largest. Sample: blood. Source of these receptors: a young woman with Graves' hyperthyroidism.

This clonotype came up many times. J is TRBJ1-5 and V is TRBV28; weak D call: TRBD1 (5 bases). The CDR3 consists of 16 residues. Trimming took 3 bases from V and 2 from J, leaving 14 bases between them. Germline values: CDR1 MDHEN, CDR2 SYDVKM. The CDR3 region is CASSLLGVRGNQPQHF. The CDR3 nucleotides read TGTGCCAGCAGTTTGTTAGGGGTTCGAGGCAATCAGCCCCAGCATTTT.

This clonotype was found many times. The rearrangement joins TRBV5-8 to TRBJ2-5; the match to TRBD1 covers 9 bases. CDR1 and CDR2 from the germline V gene are SGHTS and YDEGEE. The V gene end was trimmed by 4 bases and the J gene end by 0 bases; junction bases not matched to a gene: 7. The CDR3 has 16 residues. In DNA form, the CDR3 reads TGTGCCAGCAGCCCCGGGACAGGGCAGTACCAAGAGACCCAGTACTTC. Translation: CASSPGTGQYQETQYF.

This clonotype was seen many times. The chain joins TRBV20-1 to TRBJ2-1; 7 positions agree with TRBD1. V gave up 5 bases and J gave up 5 bases; unmatched junction bases: 6. Germline V gene sequence: CDR1 DFQATT, CDR2 SNEGSKA (reference sequence). The CDR3 consists of 13 residues. CDR3 nucleotide sequence: TGCAGTGCTGGGGGACAGATTGACAATGAGCAGTTCTTC. It specifies CSAGGQIDNEQFF.

This clonotype occurred many times. V gene TRBV7-2 combines with J gene TRBJ2-7; D remains unclear. The CDR3 is 12 residues long. Trimming pared 2 bases from V and 7 bases from J, leaving 9 bases between. The germline V gene has CDR1 SGHTA and CDR2 FQGNSA. This CDR3 reads CASSLFEQEQYF. As DNA, the CDR3 is TGTGCCAGCAGCTTATTTGAGCAGGAGCAGTACTTC.

Only a few counts were recorded for this clonotype. V usage is TRBV29-1 and J usage is TRBJ2-7; a weak D match, TRBD2 (6 bases). The CDR3 runs 13 residues. V was trimmed by 5 bases and J by 5 bases, leaving 16 bases between them. The germline V gene has CDR1 SQVTM and CDR2 ANQGSEA. The CDR3 sequence is CSVSPKGGNEQYF. In DNA, the CDR3 is TGCAGCGTTTCCCCCAAAGGAGGGAACGAGCAGTACTTC.

This clonotype was detected only a few times. V and J are TRBV20-1 and TRBJ2-3, with 9 bases that match TRBD1. The CDR3 length is 14 residues. Germline V gene data show CDR1 as DFQATT and CDR2 as SNEGSKA (reference sequence). The ends lost 6 bases at V and 4 bases at J; junction bases unmatched: 8. CDR3 DNA sequence: TGCAGTGCCAGCCGGGGACAGGGCCCAGATACGCAGTATTTT. It is translated as CSASRGQGPDTQYF.

For this clonotype: This could be a read error, since a much larger clone is one nucleotide away. V and J are TRBV28 and TRBJ2-1; D possibly corresponds to TRBD1 (5 bases). The CDR3 extends over 12 amino acids. Germline V gene lookup returns CDR1 MDHEN and CDR2 SYDVKM. The V and J ends lost 8 bases and 7 bases respectively, with 12 bases between them. CDR3 in amino acids: CASVGRANEQFF. In DNA form, the CDR3 reads TGTGCCAGCGTAGGCAGGGCAAATGAGCAGTTCTTC.

The chain links TRBV25-1 to TRBJ1-1, with 10 positions matching TRBD1. Germline CDR1 reads MGHDK; CDR2 reads SYGVNS. V shed 3 bases and J 1 base; nucleotides not matched to a gene: 8. This CDR3 has 17 amino acids. CDR3 DNA sequence: TGTGCCAGCAGTGATAGGGAGGGACAGGGGACGAACACTGAAGCTTTCTTT. Its protein product is CASSDREGQGTNTEAFF.